This T cell receptor (beta chain) was captured by sequencing in a study of T cells expressing NK-cell markers. Study-level background: Among the eight sequenced donors, seven tested HCMV-seropositive and one tested seronegative. Regarding the study as a whole: Top CD8+ clonotypes included the dominant CD3+CD56+NKG2C+ clonotypes in five to seven donors. The CD3+CD56-NKG2C+ fraction was also led by these clonotypes in a few donors.

TCRdb reworked the 5' RACE reads into one entry per CDR3 protein, no DNA. Recorded for this sample: approximately 150,000 distinct CDR3 sequences. The CDR3 is 15 amino acids. Germline-derived CDR1 and CDR2 are SQVTM and ANQGSEA. Comment on this clonotype: Its cognate antigen is unknown.

The J gene is TRBJ2-1, the V gene TRBV29-1; with no DNA, the TCRdb D assignment of TRBD2 cannot be verified. The source material was blood T cells: a sorted CD56 or NKG2C T cell subset, CD4+ or CD8+ T cells, or bulk PBMC T cells (not recorded which). The source is a man between 18 and 29 years old in good health. The CDR3: CSVVFTGISYNEQFF.